This T cell receptor beta chain appears in the sequencing data of a study of T cell responses to AZD1222 COVID-19 vaccine. Comment on this clone: Its antigen is not known.

The CDR3 is made up of 13 amino acids. V shed 5 bases and J shed 5 bases, with 12 bases lying between them. Germline values: CDR1 SGHVS, CDR2 FQNEAQ. Some clones are missing from TCRdb's copy, which holds only in-frame ones; the method was immunoSEQ multiplex PCR. The sample carries about 150,000 clones, more than 75% recorded once. Study conclusions and caveats: The donor cohort was predominantly white British with a female majority, and clonal diversity may have been underestimated. Repertoires were collected only later (after the peak T cell response had occurred).

This receptor was taken from an adult who received the AZD1222 COVID-19 vaccine. The rearrangement joins TRBV7-8 to TRBJ2-5, with D perhaps TRBD1 (6 bases). The source material was peripheral blood, sampled 28 days after the second AZD1222 dose. CDR3 sequence (DNA): TGTGCCAGCAGCCTACAGGGTCACGAGACCCAGTACTTC. This sequence encodes CASSLQGHETQYF.